Sequencing of this TCR beta chain was carried out in a study of blood T cell repertoires in COVID-19. Original data processing: The authors estimated nucleated cell counts from reference gene primer amplification. Clones were sequenced by immunoSEQ multiplex PCR, and TCRdb holds only the in-frame ones, with some missing. V, J and clone size are taken as reported in that table, and D and trimming were inferred from the DNA itself. This table has 220,000 or so clones, just under 85% appearing once. V lost 4 bases to trimming and J lost 7 bases; unmatched junction nucleotides: 3. The germline V gene has CDR1 SGHVS and CDR2 FQNEAQ. CDR3 length: 14 residues.

The gene calls are TRBV7-8 and TRBJ1-6, with 8 bases lining up with TRBD1. This TCR was sampled from a woman between 40 and 50 years old with acute COVID-19. Sequenced input: PBMCs or T cells enriched from blood (not recorded which). CDR3 nucleotide sequence: TGTGCCAGCAGCTCCGACAGGGGAAATTCACCCCTCCACTTT. Translated: CASSSDRGNSPLHF.